The 14 T cell receptor beta chains presented below share a single source sample, sequenced in a study of shared clonotypes between healthy human individuals. Using immunoSEQ multiplex PCR, the repertoire was profiled, and TCRdb retains in-frame clones only, with some absent. The table records around 510,000 clones, roughly four fifths of them present only once. Sequencing was carried out using PBMCs. These receptors originate from a woman aged 40 to 50 in good health. Some clones in this sample may be carry-over from other donors' samples.

The chain links TRBV18 to TRBJ2-7; 9 bases align to TRBD2. The CDR3 sequence is 16 residues long. Germline V gene lookup returns CDR1 KGHSH and CDR2 LQKENI. V lost 3 bases to trimming and J lost 2 bases; unmatched junction nucleotides: 8. The CDR3 reads CASSPTPLAGPYEQYF. CDR3 DNA: TGTGCCAGCTCACCCACCCCCCTAGCGGGACCCTACGAGCAGTACTTC.

V is TRBV27 and J is TRBJ2-7; D unresolved. This CDR3 has 15 amino acids. CDR1 is MNHEY and CDR2 is SMNVEV in the germline V gene (reference sequence). V was trimmed by 1 base and J by 2 bases, leaving 12 bases between them. The DNA of the CDR3 is TGTGCCAGCAGTTTATTGTCGGGCCTTACCTACGAGCAGTACTTC. Translating it yields CASSLLSGLTYEQYF.

This chain joins TRBV7-2 and TRBJ1-3; D is undetermined. Trimming cost V 4 bases and J 0 bases, with 10 bases left between them. From germline, CDR1 is SGHTA and CDR2 FQGNSA. This CDR3 comprises 15 residues. The CDR3, as DNA: TGTGCCAGCAGCTCGAACAGAAACTCTGGAAACACCATATATTTT. Amino acid sequence: CASSSNRNSGNTIYF.

The sample holds a few counts of this clone. V gene TRBV9 combines with J gene TRBJ2-2; D remains ambiguous. V was shortened by 2 bases and J by 4 bases, with 6 bases between the two germline ends. Germline V gene sequence: CDR1 SGDLS, CDR2 YYNGEE. The CDR3 consists of 13 residues. CDR3 nucleotides: TGTGCCAGCAGCGTTCCGACCACCGGGGAGCTGTTTTTT. Translation gives CASSVPTTGELFF.

This sequence joins TRBV27 and TRBJ1-4; unclear D gene. This CDR3 region has 15 residues. Germline V lookup: CDR1 MNHEY, CDR2 SMNVEV (reference sequence). V was clipped by 2 bases and J by 6 bases, with 13 bases between them. The CDR3 region is CASSLEAARDEKLFF. The CDR3 DNA is TGTGCCAGCAGTTTAGAAGCAGCCCGGGATGAAAAACTGTTTTTT.

The chain is built from TRBV5-1 and TRBJ2-1, with 10 bases fitting TRBD2. The CDR3 totals 15 residues. V was pared by 0 bases and J by 5 bases, with 2 bases of the junction left unmatched. Germline values: CDR1 SGHRS, CDR2 YFSETQ. CDR3 nucleotide sequence: TGCGCCAGCAGCTTGGGGACTAGCGGAAACAATGAGCAGTTCTTC. This sequence encodes CASSLGTSGNNEQFF.

In its sample, this clone was seen once. The chain carries TRBV5-6 and TRBJ2-2, with a weak D call TRBD1 (6 bases). The CDR3 contains 15 residues. Germline V CDR1 and CDR2: SGHDT, YYEEEE. Trimming removed 1 base at V and 3 bases at J, with 10 bases between. For the CDR3, the DNA is TGTGCCAGCAGCTTGCCAGGGACACACACCGGGGAGCTGTTTTTT. Translation gives CASSLPGTHTGELFF.

This chain uses TRBV21-1 with TRBJ2-1; TRBD1 reflects the table's D call only, with no check against the DNA. TRBV21-1 is given as a pseudogene. This CDR3 is 14 amino acids long. In DNA form, the CDR3 reads TGTGCCAGCAGCAAAGGACAGGATATCAATGAGCAGTTCTTC. This gives the protein CASSKGQDINEQFF.

This clone was seen only once. The V gene is TRBV7-2, the J gene TRBJ2-2, with 9 nucleotides matching TRBD2. The germline gives CDR1 SGHTA, CDR2 FQGNSA. This CDR3 comprises 14 residues. J lost 7 bases, V lost 5 bases, and 5 bases had no gene match. The CDR3 sequence is CASSPGLAGGELFF. The CDR3, as DNA: TGTGCCAGCAGCCCGGGACTAGCAGGCGGGGAGCTGTTTTTT.

This clone was detected a few times. This rearrangement joins TRBV28 to TRBJ1-1; D not certain. This CDR3 contains 14 residues. V was clipped by 7 bases and J by 3 bases, with 15 bases between them. Germline V CDR1 and CDR2: MDHEN, SYDVKM. The CDR3 loop is CASNRGVGYTEAFF. CDR3 sequence (DNA): TGTGCCAGCAATCGCGGGGTAGGGTACACTGAAGCTTTCTTT. Combining the CDR3 with reference TRBV28 and TRBJ1-1 gives the whole variable domain DVKVTQSSRYLVKRTGEKVFLECVQDMDHENMFWYRQDPGLGLRLIYFSYDVKMKEKGDIPEGYSVSREKKERFSLILESASTNQTSMYLCASNRGVGYTEAFFGQGTRLTVV.

V and J are TRBV5-1 and TRBJ1-1; 8 bases fit TRBD1. The CDR3 spans 15 residues. CDR1 and CDR2 from the germline V gene are SGHRS and YFSETQ. V shed 0 bases and J 4 bases; nucleotides not matched to a gene: 5. The CDR3 DNA reads as TGCGCCAGCAGCTTGGTAGGTACAGGGGGCACTGAAGCTTTCTTT. Protein: CASSLVGTGGTEAFF.

Worth noting for this clone: The junction does not match germline at one end; this may be a read error. The V and J genes are TRBV19 and TRBJ1-5, with a possible D match to TRBD1 (6 bases). CDR3 length equals 15 residues. Per the germline V gene, CDR1 is LNHDA and CDR2 is SQIVND (reference sequence). In nucleotides, the CDR3 is TGTGCCAGTAGTGTAGATGGGGGGGCGGTTCAGCCCCAGCATTTT. The encoded protein is CASSVDGGAVQPQHF.

This clone was seen only once. This chain uses TRBV5-4 with TRBJ2-2; unclear D gene. The V end lost 0 bases, the J end lost 4 bases, and 7 bases lay between the germline ends. Germline CDR1 is SGHNT and CDR2 is YYREEE (reference sequence). The CDR3 spans 14 residues. The CDR3 DNA reads as TGTGCCAGCAGCTTGGATGGTCGCACCGGGGAGCTGTTTTTT. Encoded protein: CASSLDGRTGELFF.

A word on this clone: A far larger clone is a single base away, which makes a read error likely. At the DNA level, this CDR3 is encoded by other sequences in the same sample as well. The chain couples TRBV7-9 to TRBJ1-1, with 9 bases lining up with TRBD1. The CDR3 has 14 residues. Germline CDR1 and CDR2: SEHNR and FQNEAQ (reference sequence). The V segment lost 5 bases and the J segment 1 base; nucleotides outside the gene matches: 2. The CDR3, as DNA: TGTGCCAGCAGCCCGGGACAGGGGAACACTGAAGCTTTCTTT. Its translation: CASSPGQGNTEAFF.